This T cell receptor (beta chain) came from a study of shared clonotypes between healthy human individuals. With respect to this clone: No antigen is known for it.

Around 100 million PBMCs went into genomic DNA for unsorted samples. Regarding the study as a whole: Owing to a small donor count, the genetic and exposure-history diversity represented was limited. Sequencing depth was a factor that was expected to affect clonotype sharing among donors.

The assay was carried out at the deep level. Profiled with immunoSEQ multiplex PCR; TCRdb holds only in-frame clones, not every one. The sample yields 450,000 to 600,000 clones, 70% to 80% seen once. This CDR3 has 15 residues. V was clipped by 4 bases and J by 5 bases; unmatched bases: 6. Germline CDR1 is LNHNV and CDR2 is YYDKDF (reference sequence). Sequenced material: PBMCs. This TCR was sampled from a woman aged 40 to 50 in good health. Some clones in this sample may be carry-over from other donors' samples. This rearrangement joins TRBV15 to TRBJ2-7; 12 bases map to TRBD2. This chain's CDR3 is CATSTTSGSPNEQYF. Here the CDR3 DNA reads TGTGCCACCAGCACGACTAGCGGGAGTCCCAACGAGCAGTACTTC.